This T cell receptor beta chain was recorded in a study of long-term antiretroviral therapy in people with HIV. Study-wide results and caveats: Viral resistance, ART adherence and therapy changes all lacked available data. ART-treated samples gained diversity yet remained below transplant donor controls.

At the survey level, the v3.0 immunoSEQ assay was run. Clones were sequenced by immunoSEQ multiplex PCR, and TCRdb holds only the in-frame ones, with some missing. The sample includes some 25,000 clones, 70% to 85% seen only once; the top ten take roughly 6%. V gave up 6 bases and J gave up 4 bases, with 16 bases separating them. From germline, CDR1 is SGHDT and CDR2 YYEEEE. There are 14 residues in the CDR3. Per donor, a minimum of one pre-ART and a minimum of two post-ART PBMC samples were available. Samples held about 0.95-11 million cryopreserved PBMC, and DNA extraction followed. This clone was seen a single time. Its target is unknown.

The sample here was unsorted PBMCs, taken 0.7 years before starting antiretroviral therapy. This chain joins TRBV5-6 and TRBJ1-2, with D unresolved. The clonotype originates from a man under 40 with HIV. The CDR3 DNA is TGTGCCAGCAAGAGGAAGCTCTCGGGCTATGGCTACACCTTC. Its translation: CASKRKLSGYGYTF.